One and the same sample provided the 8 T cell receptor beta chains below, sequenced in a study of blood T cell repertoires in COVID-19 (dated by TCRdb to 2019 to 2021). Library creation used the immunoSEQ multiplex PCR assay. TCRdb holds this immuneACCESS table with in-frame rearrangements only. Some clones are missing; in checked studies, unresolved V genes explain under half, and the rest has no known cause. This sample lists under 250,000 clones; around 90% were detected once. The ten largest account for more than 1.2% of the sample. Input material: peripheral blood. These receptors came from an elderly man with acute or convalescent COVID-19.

This chain's CDR3 is CASRETGPYGYTF. Here the CDR3 DNA reads TGTGCCAGCAGGGAGACAGGACCCTATGGCTACACCTTC. The genes are TRBV11-2 and TRBJ1-2; TRBD1 is a possible D gene (6 bases). V was pared by 6 bases and J by 4 bases, with 12 bases between. The CDR3 has 13 amino acids. From germline, CDR1 is SGHAT and CDR2 FQNNGV.

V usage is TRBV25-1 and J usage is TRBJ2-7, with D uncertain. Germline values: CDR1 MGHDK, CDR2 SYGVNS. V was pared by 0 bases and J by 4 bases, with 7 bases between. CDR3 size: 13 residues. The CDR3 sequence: CASSEYPGYEQYF. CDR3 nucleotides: TGTGCCAGCAGTGAATATCCGGGTTACGAGCAGTACTTC.

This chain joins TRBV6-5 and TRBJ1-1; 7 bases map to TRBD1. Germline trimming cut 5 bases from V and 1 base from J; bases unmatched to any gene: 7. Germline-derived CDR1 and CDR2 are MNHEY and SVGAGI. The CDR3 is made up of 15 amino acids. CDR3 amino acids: CASSLLTGANTEAFF. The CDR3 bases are TGTGCCAGCAGTCTACTCACAGGGGCGAACACTGAAGCTTTCTTT.

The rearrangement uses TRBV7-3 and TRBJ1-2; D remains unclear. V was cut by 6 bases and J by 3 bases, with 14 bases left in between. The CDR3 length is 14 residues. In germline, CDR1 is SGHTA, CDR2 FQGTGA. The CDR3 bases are TGTGCCAGCAGGAACCGGGAGGCGCACTATGGCTACACCTTC. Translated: CASRNREAHYGYTF. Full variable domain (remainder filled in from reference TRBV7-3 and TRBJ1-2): GAGVSQTPSNKVTEKGKYVELRCDPISGHTALYWYRQSLGQGPEFLIYFQGTGAADDSGLPNDRFFAVRPEGSVSTLKIQRTERGDSAVYLCASRNREAHYGYTFGSGTRLTVV.

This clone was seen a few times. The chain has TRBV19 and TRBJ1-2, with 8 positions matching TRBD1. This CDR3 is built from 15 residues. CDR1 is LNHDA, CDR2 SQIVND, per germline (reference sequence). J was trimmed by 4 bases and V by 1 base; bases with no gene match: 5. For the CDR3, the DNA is TGTGCCAGTAGTATAGGTACGGGACAGGCCTATGGCTACACCTTC. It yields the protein CASSIGTGQAYGYTF.

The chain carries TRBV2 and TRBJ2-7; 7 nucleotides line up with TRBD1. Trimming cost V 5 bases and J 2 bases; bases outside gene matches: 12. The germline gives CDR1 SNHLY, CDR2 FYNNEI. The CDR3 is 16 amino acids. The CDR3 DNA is TGTGCCAGCAGTAAACAGGGGAGTCCCCGGGCCTACGAGCAGTACTTC. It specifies CASSKQGSPRAYEQYF. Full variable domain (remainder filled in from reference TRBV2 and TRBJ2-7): EPEVTQTPSHQVTQMGQEVILRCVPISNHLYFYWYRQILGQKVEFLVSFYNNEISEKSEIFDDQFSVERPDGSNFTLKIRSTKLEDSAMYFCASSKQGSPRAYEQYFGPGTRLTVT.

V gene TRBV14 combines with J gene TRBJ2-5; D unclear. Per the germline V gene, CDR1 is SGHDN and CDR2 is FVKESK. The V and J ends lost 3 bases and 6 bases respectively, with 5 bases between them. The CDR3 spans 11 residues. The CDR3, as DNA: TGTGCCAGCAGCCATCGTCAGACCCAGTACTTC. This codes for CASSHRQTQYF.

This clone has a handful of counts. The CDR3 region has the DNA TGTGCCATCAGTGAGTCGAGACAGGGATCCGCGGGGGAGCAGTACTTC. Residues: CAISESRQGSAGEQYF. The chain links TRBV10-3 to TRBJ2-7; D is possibly TRBD1 (7 bases). Germline CDR1 and CDR2: ENHRY and SYGVKD. This CDR3 region has 16 residues. V dropped 0 bases and J dropped 7 bases, with 19 bases sitting between them.